The 32 T cell receptor beta chains below were found in one sample sequenced in a study of blood T cell repertoires in COVID-19. Only in-frame clones appear in the TCRdb table, and some are missing; sequencing was by immunoSEQ multiplex PCR. The sample consists of about 300,000 clones, roughly 86% of them appearing once. What was sequenced was peripheral blood. Receptor source: a woman aged 25 to 39 with COVID-19, enrolled during active disease.

The sample holds many counts of this clone. This chain joins TRBV4-1 and TRBJ2-6; 10 bases match TRBD1. Trimming took 5 bases from V and 2 from J; bases not matched to a gene: 3. Germline-derived CDR1 and CDR2 are MGHRA and YSYEKL. The CDR3 is made up of 16 amino acids. CDR3 amino acids: CASSRTGGTGANVLTF. In nucleotides, the CDR3 is TGCGCCAGCAGCAGGACAGGGGGAACTGGGGCCAACGTCCTGACTTTC.

The chain employs TRBV5-1 and TRBJ1-6, with 7 positions matching TRBD1. CDR1 is SGHRS, CDR2 YFSETQ, per germline. With 2 bases clipped from V and 6 bases from J, the junction kept 8 bases outside the gene matches. CDR3 length: 16 residues. The CDR3, as DNA: TGCGCCAGCAGCTTCGGGACAGCTTGGCTTAATTCACCCCTCCACTTT. Translation gives CASSFGTAWLNSPLHF.

The chain has TRBV5-1 and TRBJ1-1; D is ambiguous. The germline gives CDR1 SGHRS, CDR2 YFSETQ. V was shortened by 5 bases and J by 8 bases, with 13 bases between the two germline ends. The CDR3 runs 12 residues. Written as DNA, the CDR3 is TGCGCCAGCAGTACGGGAGCGGGAGAAGCTTTCTTT. This sequence encodes CASSTGAGEAFF.

This chain joins TRBV28 and TRBJ1-2, with TRBD1 matching 11 bases. The CDR3 is made up of 17 amino acids. Germline CDR1 is MDHEN and CDR2 is SYDVKM. Trimming cost V 6 bases and J 1 base; bases outside gene matches: 10. This chain's CDR3 is CASRPSGQGVLNYGYTF. The CDR3 DNA sequence: TGTGCCAGCAGGCCCTCGGGACAGGGGGTGCTTAACTATGGCTACACCTTC.

J is TRBJ1-4 and V is TRBV11-3; 8 bases match TRBD1. The CDR3 runs 13 residues. Germline CDR1 and CDR2: SGHNT and YENEEA. V lost 6 bases to trimming and J lost 7 bases; unmatched junction nucleotides: 4. The CDR3 DNA reads as TGTGCCAGCAGACCCACAGGGGGTGAAAAACTGTTTTTT. Its translation is CASRPTGGEKLFF.

J is TRBJ2-7 and V is TRBV29-1, with TRBD1 matching 11 bases. The CDR3 runs 14 residues. J gave up 1 base and V 5 bases, and 4 bases lay outside the gene matches. Germline V CDR1 and CDR2: SQVTM, ANQGSEA. CDR3 protein: CSVSRDRGSYEQYF. The CDR3 nucleotides read TGCAGCGTTTCTCGGGACAGGGGGTCCTACGAGCAGTACTTC.

The chain combines TRBV7-2 with TRBJ1-1, with 8 bases matching TRBD1. V gave up 5 bases and J gave up 5 bases; unmatched junction bases: 4. The germline V gene has CDR1 SGHTA and CDR2 FQGNSA. There are 13 residues in the CDR3. CDR3 region: CASSVDRGTEAFF. The CDR3 DNA reads as TGTGCCAGCAGCGTTGACAGGGGTACTGAAGCTTTCTTT. The full variable domain, in which reference TRBV7-2 and TRBJ1-1 provide the parts outside the CDR3, is GAGVSQSPSNKVTEKGKDVELRCDPISGHTALYWYRQSLGQGLEFLIYFQGNSAPDKSGLPSDRFSAERTGGSVSTLTIQRTQQEDSAVYLCASSVDRGTEAFFGQGTRLTVV.

V usage is TRBV5-1 and J usage is TRBJ2-5; D is ambiguous. Per the germline V gene, CDR1 is SGHRS and CDR2 is YFSETQ. Between the trimmed V and J ends, which lost 4 bases and 2 bases, there was a span of 9 bases. This CDR3 has 13 amino acids. This CDR3 reads CASSPLIQETQYF. The CDR3 nucleotides are TGCGCCAGCAGCCCTCTAATACAAGAGACCCAGTACTTC.

V gene TRBV4-3 combines with J gene TRBJ2-1; the D is unclear. The CDR3 extends over 14 amino acids. Per germline, CDR1 LGHNA and CDR2 YSLEER. Deletions cut 4 bases from V and 3 bases from J, with 10 bases between. The CDR3 DNA follows: TGCGCCAGCAGCCCCTACACTATCTACAATGAGCAGTTCTTC. Translating gives CASSPYTIYNEQFF.

The CDR3 protein is CASRARQINTEAFF. CDR3 nucleotides: TGTGCCAGCAGGGCAAGACAGATAAACACTGAAGCTTTCTTT. The chain combines TRBV7-8 with TRBJ1-1, with D tentatively TRBD1 (5 bases). CDR3 length: 14 amino acids. The germline V and J ends were trimmed by 6 bases and 2 bases, with 13 bases remaining between them. Germline CDR1 is SGHVS and CDR2 is FQNEAQ.

This chain links TRBV6-5 with TRBJ2-3; the match to TRBD2 covers 9 bases. V was clipped by 8 bases and J by 6 bases; unmatched bases: 9. This CDR3 region has 14 residues. Germline-derived CDR1 and CDR2 are MNHEY and SVGAGI. As DNA, the CDR3 is TGTGCCAGCGGCCGCGGGGGGGATTATGATACGCAGTATTTT. This sequence encodes CASGRGGDYDTQYF.

This sequence joins TRBV11-3 and TRBJ1-1; D perhaps matches TRBD1 (5 bases). The CDR3 is 13 residues long. The ends were cut back, 0 bases at V and 4 bases at J, with 6 bases in the middle. Germline V gives CDR1 SGHNT, CDR2 YENEEA. In nucleotides, the CDR3 is TGTGCCAGCAGCTTAGAGCAGGGCACTGAAGCTTTCTTT. Encoded protein: CASSLEQGTEAFF.

This chain joins TRBV6-5 and TRBJ2-1; possibly TRBD1 for D (6 bases). V gave up 4 bases and J gave up 5 bases, with 15 bases separating them. Germline V gene sequence: CDR1 MNHEY, CDR2 SVGAGI. The CDR3 is 15 amino acids. CDR3 amino acids: CASSFTHRVDNEQFF. In DNA form, the CDR3 reads TGTGCCAGCAGTTTTACGCACAGGGTCGACAATGAGCAGTTCTTC.

The table lists this clone with a count of one. The V gene is TRBV27, the J gene TRBJ1-2, with 10 bases fitting TRBD1. The germline CDR1 and CDR2 sequences are MNHEY and SMNVEV (reference sequence). The J segment lost 10 bases and the V segment lost 8 bases, leaving 7 bases of the junction unmatched. The CDR3 has 12 residues. This CDR3 reads CASATGGTLYTF. The CDR3 region has the DNA TGTGCCAGCGCGACAGGGGGCACCCTCTACACCTTC.

The chain employs TRBV9 and TRBJ1-1; no firm D call. This CDR3 is 14 amino acids long. Deletions cut 0 bases from V and 11 bases from J, with 17 bases between. Germline V gene sequence: CDR1 SGDLS, CDR2 YYNGEE. CDR3 nucleotide sequence: TGTGCCAGCAGCGTAGGTGAGGCCGCCCCATCCGCTTTCTTT. The encoded protein is CASSVGEAAPSAFF.

Points on this clone: Because it lacks the conserved phenylalanine or tryptophan at the end, this CDR3 is likely a read error. The limits of the CDR3 on the DNA are not certain, so only TCRdb's listed CDR3 is given. The chain has TRBV5-6 and TRBJ2-7; the D call TRBD2 from the table was never checked on the DNA. The CDR3 spans 13 amino acids, including both terminal residues. In germline, CDR1 is SGHDT, CDR2 YYEEEE. The CDR3 region is CASSPSGVVGPTD.

CDR3 amino acids: CASSLGAASTDTQYF. DNA for the CDR3: TGTGCCAGCAGTTTGGGGGCAGCCAGCACAGATACGCAGTATTTT. The J gene is TRBJ2-3, the V gene TRBV28, with D perhaps TRBD1 (6 bases). Germline V lookup: CDR1 MDHEN, CDR2 SYDVKM. The CDR3 spans 15 residues. V lost 3 bases, J lost 0 bases, and 10 bases lay in between. The variable domain in full, completed from reference TRBV28 and TRBJ2-3, reads DVKVTQSSRYLVKRTGEKVFLECVQDMDHENMFWYRQDPGLGLRLIYFSYDVKMKEKGDIPEGYSVSREKKERFSLILESASTNQTSMYLCASSLGAASTDTQYFGPGTRLTVL.

This clone was observed a few times. This sample includes further DNA sequences coding for the same CDR3. This chain connects TRBV10-3 to TRBJ1-1, with 9 bases that match TRBD1. CDR1 and CDR2 from the germline V gene are ENHRY and SYGVKD. V shed 9 bases and J 5 bases; nucleotides not matched to a gene: 4. The CDR3 spans 12 residues. The CDR3 loop is CAIGQGLTEAFF. The CDR3 DNA reads TGTGCCATTGGACAGGGGCTAACTGAAGCTTTCTTT.

This clone has just a few counts. The genes are TRBV18 and TRBJ2-2; 7 bases are shared with TRBD1. The CDR3 has 14 amino acids. Germline V gene data show CDR1 as KGHSH and CDR2 as LQKENI. The V gene end was trimmed by 6 bases and the J gene end by 2 bases; junction bases not matched to a gene: 3. CDR3: CASSGTVNTGELFF. The DNA for the CDR3 is TGTGCCAGCTCCGGGACAGTCAACACCGGGGAGCTGTTTTTT.

This clone was seen a handful of times. The chain uses TRBV2 and TRBJ1-2; D not certain. This CDR3 region has 12 residues. Looked up from germline, CDR1 is SNHLY and CDR2 is FYNNEI. V lost 5 bases and J 8 bases, leaving 12 bases between the germline ends. CDR3 in DNA: TGTGCCAGCAGTTCGCAATTCGGGGGCTACACCTTC. Its translation is CASSSQFGGYTF.

V is TRBV10-3 and J is TRBJ1-5; unclear D gene. Germline V gives CDR1 ENHRY, CDR2 SYGVKD. The ends were cut back, 10 bases at V and 1 base at J, with 11 bases in the middle. The CDR3 contains 13 residues. CDR3 sequence: CATHRESNQPQHF. CDR3 sequence (DNA): TGTGCCACCCATAGGGAGAGCAATCAGCCCCAGCATTTT.

The genes are TRBV19 and TRBJ1-2; 7 positions match TRBD1. The germline V gene encodes CDR1 LNHDA and CDR2 SQIVND (reference sequence). This CDR3 comprises 15 residues. Germline trimming cut 6 bases from V and 2 bases from J; bases unmatched to any gene: 9. The CDR3 DNA sequence: TGTGCCAGTAGCATGTCTGAGGACAGGAACTATGGCTACACCTTC. Encoded protein: CASSMSEDRNYGYTF.

V usage is TRBV3-1 (or the pseudogene TRBV3-2) and J usage is TRBJ2-2; 7 bases line up with TRBD2. The CDR3 consists of 18 residues. Germline CDR1 LGHDT, CDR2 YNNKEL (reference sequence). V was clipped by 3 bases and J by 3 bases; unmatched bases: 13. Written as DNA, the CDR3 is TGTGCCAGCAGCCAGACTAGACGGGGAGGGGATTACACCGGGGAGCTGTTTTTT. Residues: CASSQTRRGGDYTGELFF.

This sequence joins TRBV9 and TRBJ2-5, with unresolved D. Trimming shortened V by 1 base and J by 2 bases, and 9 bases separated the two germline ends. From germline, CDR1 is SGDLS and CDR2 YYNGEE. This CDR3 contains 14 residues. The CDR3 reads CASSVSEPQETQYF. CDR3 coding DNA: TGTGCCAGCAGCGTATCGGAGCCACAAGAGACCCAGTACTTC.

This chain connects TRBV5-5 to TRBJ2-1; tentative D call: TRBD1 (6 bases). Germline V gives CDR1 SGHKS, CDR2 YYEKEE (reference sequence). Trimming stripped 0 bases from V and 4 bases from J, with 11 bases between. CDR3 length: 15 amino acids. Written as DNA, the CDR3 is TGTGCCAGCAGCTTGGCAGGACAGACGTACAATGAGCAGTTCTTC. Protein product: CASSLAGQTYNEQFF.

This chain joins TRBV20-1 and TRBJ1-6, with a weak D call TRBD1 (6 bases). In germline, CDR1 is DFQATT, CDR2 SNEGSKA (reference sequence). The germline V and J ends were trimmed by 3 bases and 7 bases, with 13 bases remaining between them. The CDR3 is 14 amino acids. The CDR3 loop is CSASGTGPNSPLHF. The CDR3 DNA reads as TGCAGTGCTAGTGGAACAGGGCCAAATTCACCCCTCCACTTT.

V and J are TRBV15 and TRBJ1-1; the D is unclear. The CDR3 is made up of 16 amino acids. Germline V gives CDR1 LNHNV, CDR2 YYDKDF (reference sequence). V was shortened by 0 bases and J by 4 bases, with 15 bases between the two germline ends. The CDR3 sequence: CATSRDWAGEGTEAFF. The CDR3 nucleotides read TGTGCCACCAGCAGAGATTGGGCCGGGGAAGGCACTGAAGCTTTCTTT.

The V call is TRBV3-1 (or the pseudogene TRBV3-2), the J call TRBJ2-1, with D maybe TRBD2 (6 bases). The V gene lost 6 bases and the J gene lost 9 bases, with 15 bases spanning the gap. Germline V gene lookup returns CDR1 LGHDT and CDR2 YNNKEL (reference sequence). The CDR3 consists of 13 residues. DNA of the CDR3: TGTGCCAGCAGTGTCTTTCTCGGGGGTGAGCAGTTCTTC. This encodes CASSVFLGGEQFF.

The V and J genes are TRBV6-1 and TRBJ1-5; D ambiguous. Germline values: CDR1 MNHNS, CDR2 SASEGT. This CDR3 has 14 residues. V dropped 0 bases and J dropped 6 bases, with 9 bases sitting between them. The CDR3 spells CASSEAWGGQPQHF. DNA for the CDR3: TGTGCCAGCAGTGAAGCATGGGGAGGTCAGCCCCAGCATTTT.

This sequence joins TRBV28 and TRBJ1-2, with unresolved D. CDR3 length equals 13 residues. V was cut by 1 base and J by 12 bases, with 15 bases left in between. Germline CDR1 is MDHEN and CDR2 is SYDVKM. The CDR3 is CASSLYGLTPHTF. In DNA form, the CDR3 reads TGTGCCAGCAGTTTATATGGGCTAACTCCGCACACCTTC.

This clone was counted a single time. The chain links TRBV11-2 to TRBJ1-6; D is uncertain. Trimming cost V 1 base and J 4 bases, with 8 bases left between them. CDR1 is SGHAT and CDR2 is FQNNGV in the germline V gene. This CDR3 spans 15 amino acids. CDR3 region: CASSLVRGYNSPLHF. CDR3 coding DNA: TGTGCCAGCAGCTTAGTCCGGGGTTATAATTCACCCCTCCACTTT.

The chain combines TRBV6-8 with TRBJ1-5; D might be TRBD1 (6 bases). Per the germline V gene, CDR1 is MNHGY and CDR2 is SAAAGT. The ends were cut back, 2 bases at V and 3 bases at J, with 8 bases in the middle. The CDR3 consists of 14 residues. DNA of the CDR3: TGTGCCAGCAGTTACAGGGACAACAATCAGCCCCAGCATTTT. This encodes CASSYRDNNQPQHF.